This is a list of T cell receptor beta chains from one sample in a study of blood T cell repertoires in COVID-19. The repertoire was sequenced with immunoSEQ multiplex PCR; TCRdb's copy has only in-frame clones and lacks some. The sample consists of nearly 250,000 clones, 85% of them appearing once. Sequenced input: PBMCs or T cells enriched from blood (not recorded which). These receptors were obtained from a woman aged 45-60 years with acute COVID-19. The CDR3 runs from the conserved cysteine through the conserved F or W. D genes are given only for firm matches. Size tells how often a clone was seen (once, few, many) or the class of an expanded clone, and some rows leave it out.

v_gene,abundance,d_gene,j_gene,CDR3aa,CDR3nt
TRBV9,NA,NA,TRBJ1-3,CASSVAIGQSSGNTIYF,TGTGCCAGCAGCGTAGCCATTGGACAGAGCTCTGGAAACACCATATATTTT
TRBV28,NA,NA,TRBJ1-2,CASSPRFEGYGYTF,TGTGCCAGCAGTCCTCGGTTCGAGGGCTATGGCTACACCTTC
TRBV6-5,once,NA,TRBJ1-3,CASSYSPMSSGNTIYF,TGTGCCAGCAGTTACTCCCCCATGAGCTCTGGAAACACCATATATTTT
TRBV7-9,NA,NA,TRBJ2-1,CASSLTRVNEQFF,TGTGCCAGCAGCCTCACGCGGGTTAATGAGCAGTTCTTC
TRBV19,few,NA,TRBJ1-1,CASGSQGPNGVTEAFF,TGTGCCAGTGGGTCTCAGGGGCCCAATGGGGTCACTGAAGCTTTCTTT
TRBV7-8,NA,NA,TRBJ1-5,CASSLLGGGPNQPQHF,TGTGCCAGCAGCTTATTGGGAGGGGGGCCCAATCAGCCCCAGCATTTT
TRBV12-3/TRBV12-4,NA,NA,TRBJ1-1,CASTLGFTTEAFF,TGTGCCAGCACCCTAGGCTTTACTACTGAAGCTTTCTTT
TRBV7-8,NA,NA,TRBJ2-3,CASSPLDRIRADTQYF,TGTGCCAGCAGCCCCTTAGACAGGATTCGGGCAGATACGCAGTATTTT
TRBV15,NA,NA,TRBJ1-1,CATSRGGDLKGTEAFF,TGTGCCACCAGCAGAGGGGGCGACCTAAAAGGGACTGAAGCTTTCTTT
TRBV10-1,NA,NA,TRBJ1-1,CASSESGAGRNTEAFF,TGCGCCAGCAGTGAGTCTGGGGCAGGCCGGAACACTGAAGCTTTCTTT
TRBV27,few,TRBD1,TRBJ1-2,CASSFGQGSYGYTF,TGTGCCAGCAGTTTCGGACAGGGAAGCTATGGCTACACCTTC
TRBV6-5,NA,NA,TRBJ2-3,CASSYRGSDTQYF,TGTGCCAGCAGTTATAGGGGTTCAGATACGCAGTATTTT
TRBV5-4,NA,TRBD1,TRBJ1-2,CASRSGTVYGYTF,TGTGCCAGCAGATCCGGGACAGTCTATGGCTACACCTTC
TRBV7-2,once,TRBD1,TRBJ1-5,CASSLGQGFREPQHF,TGTGCCAGCAGCCTAGGACAGGGATTTAGGGAGCCCCAGCATTTT
TRBV9,NA,TRBD1,TRBJ1-2,CASTRTGGGYGYTF,TGTGCCAGCACCCGGACAGGGGGCGGCTATGGCTACACCTTC
TRBV5-1,NA,TRBD1,TRBJ1-4,CASSLVPTGASGGEKLFF,TGCGCCAGCAGCTTGGTCCCGACAGGGGCCTCCGGCGGCGAAAAACTGTTTTTT
TRBV5-1,NA,TRBD1,TRBJ1-3,CASSDPGGSGNTIYF,TGCGCCAGCAGCGATCCAGGGGGCTCTGGAAACACCATATATTTT
TRBV27,NA,NA,TRBJ1-6,CASTLQYSLNSPLHF,TGTGCCAGCACCCTCCAGTATTCCCTTAATTCACCCCTCCACTTT
TRBV7-2,NA,NA,TRBJ1-2,CASSLQRGGGYGYTF,TGTGCCAGCAGCTTACAGCGGGGGGGTGGCTATGGCTACACCTTC
TRBV14,few,NA,TRBJ1-6,CASSQEAHNSPLHF,TGTGCCAGCAGCCAAGAGGCCCATAATTCACCCCTCCACTTT
TRBV27,NA,NA,TRBJ2-2,CASKREWANTGELFF,TGTGCCAGCAAGAGGGAATGGGCGAACACCGGGGAGCTGTTTTTT
TRBV2,NA,NA,TRBJ1-5,CASRLDSNQPQHF,TGTGCCAGTAGACTTGATAGCAATCAGCCCCAGCATTTT
TRBV5-4,NA,NA,TRBJ1-1,CASIAENTEAFF,TGTGCCAGCATCGCAGAGAACACTGAAGCTTTCTTT
TRBV7-2,NA,TRBD2,TRBJ2-5,CASRFFERGGQETQYF,TGTGCCAGCAGGTTCTTCGAGCGGGGGGGCCAAGAGACCCAGTACTTC
TRBV4-3,NA,TRBD1,TRBJ1-1,CASSQDPGQGALNTEAFF,TGCGCCAGCAGCCAAGATCCCGGACAGGGGGCCTTGAACACTGAAGCTTTCTTT
TRBV12-5,NA,NA,TRBJ2-3,CASGLKGSATDTQYF,TGTGCTAGTGGTTTAAAGGGGTCGGCCACAGATACGCAGTATTTT
TRBV18,NA,NA,TRBJ1-2,CASSLGGPPGGYTF,TGTGCCAGCTCGCTGGGGGGGCCACCCGGGGGCTACACCTTC
TRBV18,once,TRBD2,TRBJ2-1,CASSGGGGSYNEQFF,TGTGCCAGCTCCGGCGGGGGGGGCTCCTACAATGAGCAGTTCTTC
TRBV10-1,NA,NA,TRBJ1-3,CASSEHSGNTIYF,TGCGCCAGCAGTGAACATTCTGGAAACACCATATATTTT